Listed below are T cell receptor beta chains from one sample, sequenced in a study of blood T cells in healthy people across ages. TCRdb analysed the 5' RACE reads with MiXCR anew, one entry per CDR3 protein. The data show about 1.8 million distinct CDR3 sequences, 40% to 55% seen once. Material for sequencing was blood. These receptors all stem from a woman in her thirties or forties in good health. Each CDR3 is given with its conserved first and last residue. A D gene is named only where the DNA matches it firmly. Size values are once, few and many counts, or a class for expanded clones, and some rows have none.

clone size: -
V gene: TRBV20-1
J gene: TRBJ2-1
D gene: TRBD2
CDR3 protein: CSAREASGAYNEQFF
CDR3 DNA: TGCAGTGCTAGAGAGGCTAGCGGGGCCTACAATGAGCAGTTCTTC

clone size: -
V gene: TRBV7-9
J gene: TRBJ2-4
D gene: -
CDR3 protein: CVSSLSTLDIQYF
CDR3 DNA: TGTGTCAGCAGCTTATCGACCCTGGATATTCAGTACTTC

clone size: few
V gene: TRBV29-1
J gene: TRBJ2-1
D gene: TRBD1
CDR3 protein: CSVDGTGGYNEQFF
CDR3 DNA: TGCAGCGTTGACGGGACAGGGGGTTACAATGAGCAGTTCTTC

clone size: -
V gene: TRBV11-1
J gene: TRBJ2-7
D gene: -
CDR3 protein: CASSLGSSSTYEQYF
CDR3 DNA: TGTGCCAGCAGCTTAGGGTCCAGTTCAACCTACGAGCAGTACTTC

clone size: -
V gene: TRBV29-1
J gene: TRBJ2-7
D gene: -
CDR3 protein: CSVGLGDTEQYF
CDR3 DNA: TGCAGCGTAGGGCTTGGGGACACCGAGCAGTACTTC

clone size: few
V gene: TRBV28
J gene: TRBJ2-5
D gene: -
CDR3 protein: CASIDGETQYF
CDR3 DNA: TGTGCCAGCATTGACGGGGAGACCCAGTACTTC

clone size: -
V gene: TRBV20-1
J gene: TRBJ2-3
D gene: -
CDR3 protein: CSARLGVSTDTQYF
CDR3 DNA: TGCAGTGCTAGACTGGGGGTTAGCACAGATACGCAGTATTTT

clone size: -
V gene: TRBV7-8
J gene: TRBJ1-1
D gene: -
CDR3 protein: CASSPDGLEAFF
CDR3 DNA: TGTGCCAGCAGCCCCGACGGGCTAGAAGCTTTCTTT

clone size: -
V gene: TRBV20-1
J gene: TRBJ1-4
D gene: -
CDR3 protein: CSARDPQGSREKLFF
CDR3 DNA: TGCAGTGCTAGAGATCCGCAGGGGAGTAGGGAAAAACTGTTTTTT

clone size: -
V gene: TRBV7-2
J gene: TRBJ1-2
D gene: -
CDR3 protein: CASSFTPMTGLGYTF
CDR3 DNA: TGTGCCAGCAGCTTTACTCCCATGACAGGACTCGGCTACACCTTC

clone size: once
V gene: TRBV6-1
J gene: TRBJ1-2
D gene: -
CDR3 protein: CASSDPGNGYTF
CDR3 DNA: TGTGCCAGCAGTGACCCAGGGAACGGCTACACCTTC

clone size: -
V gene: TRBV15
J gene: TRBJ2-5
D gene: TRBD1
CDR3 protein: CATSRDLDRGETQYF
CDR3 DNA: TGTGCCACCAGCAGAGATCTGGACAGGGGGGAGACCCAGTACTTC

clone size: -
V gene: TRBV19
J gene: TRBJ2-7
D gene: -
CDR3 protein: CASSIEGTSSSYEQYF
CDR3 DNA: TGTGCCAGTAGTATTGAAGGGACATCAAGCTCCTACGAGCAGTACTTC

clone size: -
V gene: TRBV20-1
J gene: TRBJ2-6
D gene: -
CDR3 protein: CSARNSGFRGANVLTF
CDR3 DNA: TGCAGTGCTAGAAATAGCGGTTTCCGTGGGGCCAACGTCCTGACTTTC

clone size: -
V gene: TRBV6-5
J gene: TRBJ2-3
D gene: -
CDR3 protein: CASSMKGGTSTDTQYF
CDR3 DNA: TGTGCCAGCAGTATGAAAGGGGGAACTAGCACAGATACGCAGTATTTT

clone size: -
V gene: TRBV7-2
J gene: TRBJ2-7
D gene: TRBD2
CDR3 protein: CASSPPGLPREQYF
CDR3 DNA: TGTGCCAGCAGCCCTCCGGGACTACCTCGTGAGCAGTACTTC

clone size: once
V gene: TRBV10-2
J gene: TRBJ2-7
D gene: -
CDR3 protein: CASKGGGGTYEQYF
CDR3 DNA: TGCGCCAGCAAAGGAGGAGGGGGCACCTACGAGCAGTACTTC

clone size: -
V gene: TRBV3-1
J gene: TRBJ2-5
D gene: TRBD2
CDR3 protein: CASSPPGAGRHQETQYF
CDR3 DNA: TGTGCCAGCAGCCCTCCGGGAGCGGGGAGACATCAAGAGACCCAGTACTTC

clone size: few
V gene: TRBV7-9
J gene: TRBJ2-5
D gene: TRBD2
CDR3 protein: CASSLGGGLAGQETQYF
CDR3 DNA: TGTGCCAGCAGCTTAGGCGGGGGACTAGCAGGGCAAGAGACCCAGTACTTC

clone size: -
V gene: TRBV20-1
J gene: TRBJ2-1
D gene: -
CDR3 protein: CSVGGRAYNEQFF
CDR3 DNA: TGCAGTGTGGGGGGCCGAGCCTACAATGAGCAGTTCTTC

clone size: -
V gene: TRBV14
J gene: TRBJ1-2
D gene: -
CDR3 protein: CASSQLAGSNYGYTF
CDR3 DNA: TGTGCCAGCAGCCAACTCGCGGGGTCCAACTATGGCTACACCTTC

clone size: few
V gene: TRBV24-1
J gene: TRBJ2-1
D gene: TRBD2
CDR3 protein: CATSANSGGVYEQFF
CDR3 DNA: TGTGCCACCAGTGCCAATAGCGGGGGGGTATATGAGCAGTTCTTC

clone size: -
V gene: TRBV29-1
J gene: TRBJ1-2
D gene: -
CDR3 protein: CSALPDYGYTF
CDR3 DNA: TGCAGCGCATTGCCGGACTATGGCTACACCTTC

clone size: -
V gene: TRBV7-9
J gene: TRBJ2-1
D gene: -
CDR3 protein: CASSLGDCEQFF
CDR3 DNA: TGTGCCAGCAGCTTAGGGGATTGTGAGCAGTTCTTC

clone size: -
V gene: TRBV29-1
J gene: TRBJ2-1
D gene: TRBD1
CDR3 protein: CSVEWGQGNNEQFF
CDR3 DNA: TGCAGCGTTGAATGGGGACAGGGAAACAATGAGCAGTTCTTC

clone size: once
V gene: TRBV6-5
J gene: TRBJ2-2
D gene: TRBD2
CDR3 protein: CASSYGGGAYGELFF
CDR3 DNA: TGTGCCAGCAGTTACGGCGGGGGGGCCTATGGGGAGCTGTTTTTT

clone size: -
V gene: TRBV20-1
J gene: TRBJ2-3
D gene: -
CDR3 protein: CSVKRGSTDTQYF
CDR3 DNA: TGCAGTGTAAAACGCGGTAGCACAGATACGCAGTATTTT

clone size: few
V gene: TRBV6-2/TRBV6-3
J gene: TRBJ2-7
D gene: TRBD1
CDR3 protein: CASSYQTGGSYEQYF
CDR3 DNA: TGTGCCAGCAGTTACCAGACAGGGGGCTCCTACGAGCAGTACTTC

clone size: -
V gene: TRBV28
J gene: TRBJ2-1
D gene: -
CDR3 protein: CASSLVGTADYDNEQFF
CDR3 DNA: TGTGCCAGCAGTTTAGTAGGTACGGCGGACTACGACAATGAGCAGTTCTTC

clone size: -
V gene: TRBV24-1
J gene: TRBJ2-3
D gene: -
CDR3 protein: CATSDEVTDTQYF
CDR3 DNA: TGTGCCACCAGTGATGAGGTCACAGATACGCAGTATTTT

clone size: few
V gene: TRBV20-1
J gene: TRBJ2-3
D gene: -
CDR3 protein: CSAIGPVAQYF
CDR3 DNA: TGCAGTGCTATAGGACCCGTGGCGCAGTATTTT

clone size: few
V gene: TRBV12-5
J gene: TRBJ2-1
D gene: -
CDR3 protein: CASGRFIEDNEQFF
CDR3 DNA: TGTGCTAGTGGCCGTTTTATCGAGGACAATGAGCAGTTCTTC

clone size: few
V gene: TRBV24-1
J gene: TRBJ2-3
D gene: TRBD2
CDR3 protein: CATSAGGFTDTQYF
CDR3 DNA: TGTGCCACCTCGGCGGGGGGGTTCACAGATACGCAGTATTTT

clone size: -
V gene: TRBV3-1
J gene: TRBJ2-3
D gene: -
CDR3 protein: CAGTHANGDTQYF
CDR3 DNA: TGTGCCGGCACGCACGCGAATGGTGATACGCAGTATTTT

clone size: -
V gene: TRBV7-8
J gene: TRBJ2-3
D gene: -
CDR3 protein: CASSSYYGGSTDTQYF
CDR3 DNA: TGTGCCAGCAGCTCCTATTACGGGGGCAGCACAGATACGCAGTATTTT

clone size: few
V gene: TRBV6-6
J gene: TRBJ2-1
D gene: TRBD2
CDR3 protein: CASSYSGGGRNEQFF
CDR3 DNA: TGTGCCAGCAGTTACTCGGGCGGGGGGAGGAATGAGCAGTTCTTC

clone size: -
V gene: TRBV2
J gene: TRBJ2-5
D gene: -
CDR3 protein: CASMSGLQETQYF
CDR3 DNA: TGTGCCAGCATGTCGGGGCTCCAAGAGACCCAGTACTTC

clone size: -
V gene: TRBV20-1
J gene: TRBJ1-6
D gene: -
CDR3 protein: CSARPAGRNSPLHF
CDR3 DNA: TGCAGTGCTAGGCCGGCTGGCCGGAATTCACCCCTCCACTTT

clone size: -
V gene: TRBV6-5
J gene: TRBJ2-1
D gene: TRBD1
CDR3 protein: CASRNDRAQNNEQFF
CDR3 DNA: TGTGCCAGCAGAAATGACAGGGCTCAAAACAATGAGCAGTTCTTC

clone size: few
V gene: TRBV4-2
J gene: TRBJ2-1
D gene: -
CDR3 protein: CASSQDMLAPLNEQFF
CDR3 DNA: TGTGCCAGCAGCCAAGATATGCTAGCCCCCCTCAATGAGCAGTTCTTC

clone size: -
V gene: TRBV12-3/TRBV12-4
J gene: TRBJ1-6
D gene: TRBD1
CDR3 protein: CASSLTGRLVNSPLHF
CDR3 DNA: TGTGCCAGCAGTCTGACAGGGAGGTTGGTCAATTCACCCCTCCACTTT

clone size: -
V gene: TRBV28
J gene: TRBJ2-7
D gene: -
CDR3 protein: CASIGSGHYEQYF
CDR3 DNA: TGTGCCAGCATAGGCAGCGGCCACTACGAGCAGTACTTC

clone size: once
V gene: TRBV7-8
J gene: TRBJ2-5
D gene: -
CDR3 protein: CASSSDMFGGLQYF
CDR3 DNA: TGTGCCAGCAGCTCTGACATGTTTGGAGGACTCCAGTACTTC

clone size: -
V gene: TRBV2
J gene: TRBJ2-5
D gene: -
CDR3 protein: CVSSRVLRETRYF
CDR3 DNA: TGTGTCAGCAGTAGGGTGCTGCGAGAGACCCGGTACTTC

clone size: -
V gene: TRBV6-6
J gene: TRBJ2-1
D gene: -
CDR3 protein: CATRPANNEQFF
CDR3 DNA: TGTGCCACCCGTCCCGCTAACAATGAGCAGTTCTTC

clone size: few
V gene: TRBV14
J gene: TRBJ2-5
D gene: TRBD2
CDR3 protein: CASSPRTSGGLKTQYF
CDR3 DNA: TGTGCCAGCAGCCCGCGGACTAGCGGGGGTTTGAAGACCCAGTACTTC

clone size: -
V gene: TRBV15
J gene: TRBJ2-7
D gene: TRBD1
CDR3 protein: CATSIRQGANEQYF
CDR3 DNA: TGTGCCACCAGCATTCGACAGGGGGCGAACGAGCAGTACTTC

clone size: few
V gene: TRBV12-3/TRBV12-4
J gene: TRBJ2-3
D gene: TRBD1
CDR3 protein: CASSPWTGGVRTDTQYF
CDR3 DNA: TGTGCCAGCAGTCCCTGGACAGGGGGCGTTCGCACAGATACGCAGTATTTT

clone size: -
V gene: TRBV12-3/TRBV12-4
J gene: TRBJ1-5
D gene: -
CDR3 protein: CASSQAHGGNQPQHF
CDR3 DNA: TGTGCCAGCAGCCAGGCCCATGGGGGCAATCAGCCCCAGCATTTT

clone size: -
V gene: TRBV14
J gene: TRBJ1-1
D gene: -
CDR3 protein: CASSLNQGIGAFF
CDR3 DNA: TGTGCCAGCAGCCTAAATCAGGGCATTGGAGCTTTCTTT

clone size: once
V gene: TRBV15
J gene: TRBJ1-1
D gene: -
CDR3 protein: CATSRDPGGGTEAFF
CDR3 DNA: TGTGCCACCAGCAGAGATCCCGGAGGGGGCACTGAAGCTTTCTTT

clone size: few
V gene: TRBV7-8
J gene: TRBJ2-5
D gene: -
CDR3 protein: CASSRPGHDSGETQYF
CDR3 DNA: TGTGCCAGCAGCCGACCCGGACACGATTCAGGGGAGACCCAGTACTTC

clone size: -
V gene: TRBV29-1
J gene: TRBJ2-3
D gene: -
CDR3 protein: CSVEDLDRDTQYF
CDR3 DNA: TGCAGCGTTGAAGACCTGGACCGAGATACGCAGTATTTT

clone size: few
V gene: TRBV6-2/TRBV6-3
J gene: TRBJ2-3
D gene: -
CDR3 protein: CASSTPRIVTSTDTQYF
CDR3 DNA: TGTGCCAGCAGTACGCCGAGGATAGTTACTAGCACAGATACGCAGTATTTT

clone size: -
V gene: TRBV7-2
J gene: TRBJ2-3
D gene: -
CDR3 protein: CASSLDTGITDTQYF
CDR3 DNA: TGTGCCAGCAGCTTAGATACAGGGATAACAGATACGCAGTATTTT

clone size: -
V gene: TRBV20-1
J gene: TRBJ2-1
D gene: TRBD1
CDR3 protein: CSARAGTGPFNEQFF
CDR3 DNA: TGCAGTGCTCGCGCCGGGACAGGGCCTTTCAATGAGCAGTTCTTC

clone size: few
V gene: TRBV10-3
J gene: TRBJ2-5
D gene: -
CDR3 protein: CAISEPPMETQYF
CDR3 DNA: TGTGCCATCAGTGAGCCTCCGATGGAGACCCAGTACTTC

clone size: -
V gene: TRBV20-1
J gene: TRBJ1-5
D gene: TRBD1
CDR3 protein: CSARRGPRQPQHF
CDR3 DNA: TGCAGTGCTCGCAGGGGGCCGAGGCAGCCCCAGCATTTT

clone size: few
V gene: TRBV28
J gene: TRBJ2-7
D gene: -
CDR3 protein: CASISRQVTYEQYF
CDR3 DNA: TGTGCCAGCATCTCCAGACAGGTGACCTACGAGCAGTACTTC

clone size: few
V gene: TRBV4-2
J gene: TRBJ2-1
D gene: -
CDR3 protein: CASSQAAGPTYNEQFF
CDR3 DNA: TGTGCCAGCAGCCAAGCCGCAGGGCCCACGTACAATGAGCAGTTCTTC